These 16 T cell receptor beta chains were sequenced from one sample in a study of cytomegalovirus exposure and HLA in healthy donors. Vbeta (60) and Jbeta (13) primers were used in the PCR. Clones were read by immunoSEQ multiplex PCR, and TCRdb kept only the in-frame ones, dropping some. The sample gives 150,000 to 200,000 clones, more than 70% of which show up once; over 4% is in the top ten. Sequenced input: PBMCs. All receptors come from a male donor in good health and CMV-seronegative.

This clone was recorded once. The rearrangement links TRBV4-2 to TRBJ2-5; 9 bases line up with TRBD2. From germline, CDR1 is LGHNA and CDR2 YNFKEQ. The V segment lost 4 bases and the J segment 1 base; nucleotides outside the gene matches: 4. CDR3 size: 15 residues. The CDR3 sequence is CASSRRLAVQETQYF. Written as DNA, the CDR3 is TGTGCCAGCAGCCGGCGACTAGCGGTCCAAGAGACCCAGTACTTC.

CDR3 sequence: CTSSQELDRASPLHF. CDR3 DNA sequence: TGCACCAGCAGCCAAGAATTGGACAGGGCTTCACCCCTCCACTTT. The genes are TRBV1 and TRBJ1-6; the table gives TRBD1 as D, unverified against the DNA. TRBV1 constitutes a pseudogene. The CDR3 extends over 15 amino acids.

The chain carries TRBV10-3 and TRBJ2-5; the D gene is possibly TRBD2 (6 bases). Germline assignment: CDR1 ENHRY and CDR2 SYGVKD. The V gene lost 0 bases and the J gene lost 6 bases, with 14 bases spanning the gap. The CDR3 covers 15 residues. This CDR3 reads CAISESIQEGKTQYF. In DNA form, the CDR3 reads TGTGCCATCAGTGAGTCGATACAGGAGGGGAAGACCCAGTACTTC.

This sequence joins TRBV27 and TRBJ2-7; a possible D gene is TRBD1 (5 bases). V lost 8 bases, J lost 2 bases, and 13 bases lay in between. The CDR3 totals 13 residues. Germline CDR1 MNHEY, CDR2 SMNVEV (reference sequence). Here the CDR3 DNA reads TGTGCCAGCTGTCCCACAGGAGCCTACGAGCAGTACTTC. Its translation: CASCPTGAYEQYF.

The genes are TRBV2 and TRBJ2-2, with TRBD1 identical over 8 bases. V shed 6 bases and J 5 bases; nucleotides not matched to a gene: 2. Germline CDR1 reads SNHLY; CDR2 reads FYNNEI. The CDR3 extends over 13 amino acids. DNA for the CDR3: TGTGCCAGCAGGACAGGGGTTACCGGGGAGCTGTTTTTT. As protein: CASRTGVTGELFF.

CDR3 loop: CASSQLLAGVPGELFF. The CDR3 DNA sequence: TGCGCCAGCAGCCAGCTCCTAGCGGGGGTGCCCGGGGAGCTGTTTTTT. This rearrangement joins TRBV4-1 to TRBJ2-2; 10 bases are shared with TRBD2. There are 16 residues in the CDR3. Germline V gene data show CDR1 as MGHRA and CDR2 as YSYEKL. The ends lost 3 bases at V and 6 bases at J; junction bases unmatched: 7.

The chain couples TRBV9 to TRBJ1-6; no definite D call. The V end was cut by 0 bases, the J end by 10 bases, with 8 bases between. CDR1 is SGDLS, CDR2 YYNGEE, per germline. The CDR3 totals 13 residues. DNA for the CDR3: TGTGCCAGCAGCGTAGGGTCGGGGTCACCCCTCCACTTT. Protein product: CASSVGSGSPLHF.

This clone was detected once. V usage is TRBV23-1 and J usage is TRBJ1-4; the D is unclear. TRBV23-1 belongs to the ORF category, with a function that is uncertain. With 0 bases removed from V and 7 bases from J, the gap between germline ends came to 15 bases. The CDR3 has 16 residues. The CDR3 bases are TGCGCCAGCAGTCAATCAACAGCAGCCCCACTTGAAAAACTGTTTTTT. Amino acid sequence: CASSQSTAAPLEKLFF.

This clone was counted a few times. The chain uses TRBV5-1 and TRBJ2-1, with a weak D call TRBD1 (6 bases). The germline CDR1 and CDR2 sequences are SGHRS and YFSETQ. The V end was cut by 4 bases, the J end by 15 bases, with 11 bases between. This CDR3 has 10 amino acids. For the CDR3, the DNA is TGCGCCAGCAGCGGGGGCCGTACGTTCTTC. Protein product: CASSGGRTFF. Full variable domain (remainder filled in from reference TRBV5-1 and TRBJ2-1): KAGVTQTPRYLIKTRGQQVTLSCSPISGHRSVSWYQQTPGQGLQFLFEYFSETQRNKGNFPGRFSGRQFSNSRSEMNVSTLELGDSALYLCASSGGRTFFGPGTRLTVL.

V and J are TRBV2 and TRBJ1-4; D remains unclear. There are 12 residues in the CDR3. Trimming took 4 bases from V and 15 from J, leaving 15 bases between them. CDR1 is SNHLY and CDR2 is FYNNEI in the germline V gene. Here the CDR3 reads CASSVGENRLFF. CDR3 nucleotides: TGTGCCAGCAGTGTCGGGGAAAACAGATTGTTTTTT.

This chain connects TRBV21-1 to TRBJ1-5. TRBV21-1 is flagged as a pseudogene. This CDR3 has 12 residues. CDR3 nucleotide sequence: TGTGGGGGAGGGGGAGACAATCAGCCCCAGCATTTT. It yields the protein CGGGGDNQPQHF.

The chain employs TRBV19 and TRBJ2-2; 8 bases are shared with TRBD2. The CDR3 extends over 15 amino acids. J was trimmed by 3 bases and V by 4 bases; bases with no gene match: 4. Germline CDR1 and CDR2: LNHDA and SQIVND (reference sequence). CDR3 nucleotides: TGTGCCAGTAGTAGAGGACTAGCAGACACCGGGGAGCTGTTTTTT. Encoded protein: CASSRGLADTGELFF.

The rearrangement uses TRBV18 and TRBJ1-5, with 7 bases that match TRBD1. J gave up 16 bases and V 3 bases, and 12 bases lay outside the gene matches. Germline V gene data show CDR1 as KGHSH and CDR2 as LQKENI. The CDR3 runs to 13 residues. The CDR3 reads CASSPNDRAETHF. The CDR3 bases are TGTGCCAGCTCACCGAATGACAGGGCCGAGACTCATTTT.

This clone has just a few counts. The V and J genes are TRBV5-4 and TRBJ2-5; maybe TRBD2 (5 bases). This CDR3 contains 15 residues. The germline V gene encodes CDR1 SGHNT and CDR2 YYREEE (reference sequence). V lost 6 bases, J lost 1 base, and 16 bases lay in between. For the CDR3, the DNA is TGTGCCAGCAACGCGATGGGCGGGCCCCAAGAGACCCAGTACTTC. Encoded protein: CASNAMGGPQETQYF.

This clone is a singleton in its sample. The rearrangement joins TRBV9 to TRBJ1-2; D is perhaps TRBD1 (5 bases). The CDR3 totals 16 residues. Germline assignment: CDR1 SGDLS and CDR2 YYNGEE. V was shortened by 4 bases and J by 6 bases, with 22 bases between the two germline ends. The CDR3 here is CASSPRQPSGQNGYTF. Here the CDR3 DNA reads TGTGCCAGCAGCCCACGACAGCCCTCAGGCCAAAATGGCTACACCTTC.

The chain links TRBV27 to TRBJ2-6; 7 bases are a match to TRBD2. CDR1 MNHEY and CDR2 SMNVEV come from the germline V gene (reference sequence). J was trimmed by 0 bases and V by 8 bases; bases with no gene match: 4. This CDR3 has 15 amino acids. DNA of the CDR3: TGTGCCAGCCGGAGCGGGACCTCTGGGGCCAACGTCCTGACTTTC. The encoded protein is CASRSGTSGANVLTF.